This TCR beta chain was sequenced in a study of T cell responses to AZD1222 COVID-19 vaccine. Study observations and caveats: Reports say nearly half of spike-specific TCRs go after unmutated variant regions. The number of AZD1222 recipients seropositive at baseline was only five to seven.

Of note for this clone: Its antigen is currently unknown.

Generated by immunoSEQ multiplex PCR, the TCRdb table keeps only in-frame clones and is missing some. The data show 110,000 to 150,000 clones, with 92% seen just once and 3% to 4% held by the top ten. The CDR3 has 14 amino acids. Germline values: CDR1 GTSNPN, CDR2 SVGIG (reference sequence). Trimming left V 3 bases short and J 7 bases short, with 15 bases between. The source was peripheral blood, collected 28 days after the second AZD1222 dose. V gene TRBV30 combines with J gene TRBJ1-4; unclear D gene. The origin of this receptor is an adult who received the AZD1222 COVID-19 vaccine. CDR3 residues: CAWRFFGPSEKLFF. Here the CDR3 DNA reads TGTGCCTGGAGATTTTTTGGTCCGTCTGAAAAACTGTTTTTT.